Listed below are T cell receptor beta chains from one sample, sequenced in a study of cytomegalovirus exposure and HLA in healthy donors. Clones were sequenced by immunoSEQ multiplex PCR, and TCRdb holds only the in-frame ones, with some missing. The sample shows about 33,000 clones, and roughly 4.7% sits with its ten largest clones. What was sequenced was PBMCs. These receptors were obtained from a woman in her thirties or forties in good health and CMV-seropositive. CDR3s include the opening cysteine and the closing phenylalanine or tryptophan. A D gene is named only where the DNA matches it firmly.

cdr3_nt cdr3_aa d_call j_call v_call
TGCGCCAGCAGCCCAGTAGGACAGGGCCACGAGCAGTACTTC CASSPVGQGHEQYF TRBD1 TRBJ2-7 TRBV4-3
TGTGCCAGCAGCTTAGTGGGCCATGGCTATGGCTACACCTTC CASSLVGHGYGYTF - TRBJ1-2 TRBV7-9
TGTGCCAGCAGCGTAGGGAACGGGAGACATGGAGATACGCAGTATTTT CASSVGNGRHGDTQYF - TRBJ2-3 TRBV9
TGCGCCAGCAGCCAGGGACAGGGTTTGTATGAAAAACTGTTTTTT CASSQGQGLYEKLFF TRBD1 TRBJ1-4 TRBV5-1
TGTGCCAGCAGCTTAGTGAGCGGGAGTGGCACAGATACGCAGTATTTT CASSLVSGSGTDTQYF TRBD2 TRBJ2-3 TRBV7-6
TGTGCCAGCACGGGACTAGCGGGAGACGCCTACGAGCAGTACTTC CASTGLAGDAYEQYF TRBD2 TRBJ2-7 TRBV27
TGTGCCAGCAGCTTTTTTTCGACTAGCGGGAGGCGCGATACGCAGTATTTT CASSFFSTSGRRDTQYF TRBD2 TRBJ2-3 TRBV7-3
TGTGCCAGCTCATCCTCTGGACAGGGGTTCCACGAGCAGTACTTC CASSSSGQGFHEQYF TRBD1 TRBJ2-7 TRBV18
TGCAGCGTTGTCCCGGGACTAGCGGGAGGTTTATACGAGCAGTACTTC CSVVPGLAGGLYEQYF TRBD2 TRBJ2-7 TRBV29-1
TGCGCCAGCAGCTTTCAGGGGGACGAGCAGTACTTC CASSFQGDEQYF TRBD1 TRBJ2-7 TRBV5-1
TGCGCCAGCAGCTACACAGGGCTGGTCGGTCAGCCCCAGCATTTT CASSYTGLVGQPQHF - TRBJ1-5 TRBV5-1
TGTGCCAGCAGTTCCGGGACTTGGGTCCATCAGCCCCAGCATTTT CASSSGTWVHQPQHF - TRBJ1-5 TRBV28
TGTGCTAGTGGACCTAGCGGGGGGAACAATGAGCAGTTCTTC CASGPSGGNNEQFF TRBD2 TRBJ2-1 TRBV12-5
TGTGCCAGCAGTGAACGGGGGGTCGGGCTGGTCACTGAAGCTTTCTTT CASSERGVGLVTEAFF - TRBJ1-1 TRBV6-1
TGTGCCAGCTCACCACTCGAGGTCTACACCGGGGAGCTGTTTTTT CASSPLEVYTGELFF - TRBJ2-2 TRBV18